Sequencing of this T cell receptor beta chain was carried out in a study of cytomegalovirus exposure and HLA in healthy donors. Study-level information: A subsequent analysis reported that the 120 validation repertoires were produced on the same platform that had also been used for the roughly 700 first-cohort repertoires.

Germline lookup yields CDR1 MGHRA and CDR2 YSYEKL. The CDR3 extends over 12 amino acids. V lost 3 bases, J lost 9 bases, and 11 bases lay in between. Using immunoSEQ multiplex PCR, the repertoire was profiled, and TCRdb retains in-frame clones only, with some absent. The sample consists of about 140,000 clones, 91% of them appearing once. Study findings and constraints: Many donors shared some public TCRs, even though most TCR sequences were rare.

Notes on this clone: The antigen remains unidentified.

The approximately 130-subject validation cohort, separate from the roughly 700-subject first cohort, included the donors. This TCR came from a man between 18 and 35 years old in good health and CMV-seronegative. What was sequenced was PBMCs. The V call is TRBV4-1, the J call TRBJ2-5; D remains ambiguous. The CDR3 sequence is CASSHPKLAQYF. DNA of the CDR3: TGCGCCAGCAGCCACCCCAAATTAGCCCAGTACTTC.